These 30 T cell receptor beta chains were all obtained from the same sample, sequenced in a study of human T cells and chemical hapten exposure. Regarding time point: patch test 3, about 24 weeks after DPC sensitization. Treatment of the sample: therapeutic diphenylcyclopropenone sensitization with weekly scalp DPC. A single record per CDR3 protein comes from TCRdb applying MiXCR to the RACE reads. The sample carries around 70,000 distinct CDR3 sequences, around 10% recorded once. Sequences were derived from whole blood, sampled in connection with sensitization to the hapten diphenylcyclopropenone (DPC). All receptors derive from a woman between 50 and 59 years old with alopecia areata. Some clones in this sample may be carry-over from other donors' samples.

The table lists this clonotype with many counts. The chain carries TRBV7-2 and TRBJ2-3, with D possibly being TRBD2 (6 bases). Germline V CDR1 and CDR2: SGHTA, FQGNSA. V was cut by 1 base and J by 5 bases, with 13 bases left in between. The CDR3 has 15 amino acids. CDR3 sequence reads: CASSLGLVEGDTQYF. The CDR3 region has the DNA TGTGCCAGCAGCTTAGGACTAGTTGAGGGAGATACGCAGTATTTT.

This clonotype showed up many times. The genes are TRBV7-8 and TRBJ2-1; 9 bases line up with TRBD2. V lost 2 bases, J lost 8 bases, and 7 bases stayed unmatched. This CDR3 region has 15 residues. Per germline, CDR1 SGHVS and CDR2 FQNEAQ. The DNA of the CDR3 is TGTGCCAGCAGCTTAATCGGGGTAGCGGGAGATGAGCAGTTCTTC. This translates into CASSLIGVAGDEQFF. Full variable domain (remainder filled in from reference TRBV7-8 and TRBJ2-1): GAGVSQSPRYKVAKRGQDVALRCDPISGHVSLFWYQQALGQGPEFLTYFQNEAQLDKSGLPSDRFFAERPEGSVSTLKIQRTQQEDSAVYLCASSLIGVAGDEQFFGPGTRLTVL.

The sample holds many counts of this clonotype. This sequence joins TRBV7-6 and TRBJ1-2, with D unclear. The ends were cut back, 1 base at V and 3 bases at J, with 6 bases in the middle. CDR3 length: 13 amino acids. Germline lookup yields CDR1 SGHVS and CDR2 FNYEAQ. CDR3 in amino acids: CASSLEAYYGYTF. DNA for the CDR3: TGTGCCAGCAGCTTAGAGGCGTACTATGGCTACACCTTC.

This clonotype was seen repeatedly, ten times or more. J is TRBJ1-2 and V is TRBV7-2; 7 bases align to TRBD1. Losses at the gene ends were 5 bases for V and 1 base for J; bases not matched to a gene: 10. The CDR3 sequence is 16 residues long. Germline V gives CDR1 SGHTA, CDR2 FQGNSA. The CDR3 coding sequence is TGTGCCAGCAGCCCGAAACAGGGGAGGATTAACTATGGCTACACCTTC. It yields the protein CASSPKQGRINYGYTF.

This clonotype has a handful of counts. The rearrangement joins TRBV4-3 to TRBJ2-3, with TRBD1 matching over 7 bases. The CDR3 length is 15 residues. V trimming: 3 bases; J trimming: 3 bases; junction bases outside the gene matches: 6. Germline assignment: CDR1 LGHNA and CDR2 YSLEER. In DNA form, the CDR3 reads TGCGCCAGCAGCCAGCTGACAGGGATGACAGATACGCAGTATTTT. Translating gives CASSQLTGMTDTQYF.

This clonotype has a handful of counts. The chain employs TRBV19 and TRBJ2-7, with a tentative D call TRBD2 (5 bases). Trimming stripped 5 bases from V and 3 bases from J, with 14 bases between. The CDR3 sequence is 14 residues long. CDR1 and CDR2 (germline): LNHDA, SQIVND (reference sequence). CDR3 sequence: CASSAGGPVYEQYF. The CDR3 nucleotides read TGTGCCAGTAGTGCGGGTGGCCCCGTCTACGAGCAGTACTTC.

This clonotype was seen repeatedly, ten times or more. The genes are TRBV3-1 and TRBJ2-1; D tentatively fits TRBD1 or TRBD2 (5 bases each). Trimming shortened V by 1 base and J by 7 bases, and 17 bases separated the two germline ends. CDR1 LGHDT and CDR2 YNNKEL come from the germline V gene (reference sequence). The CDR3 runs to 16 residues. The CDR3 sequence: CASSQVSRDWGNEQFF. Here the CDR3 DNA reads TGTGCCAGCAGCCAAGTTTCCAGGGATTGGGGGAATGAGCAGTTCTTC.

This clonotype was counted a few times. This rearrangement joins TRBV12-3 or TRBV12-4 to TRBJ2-7, with TRBD1 matching over 9 bases. Trimming removed 3 bases from V and 7 bases from J; junction bases left unmatched: 7. CDR3 length: 14 amino acids. Here the CDR3 DNA reads TGTGCCAGCAGTTTGGGACAGGGTGCTAATGAGCAGTACTTC. This gives the protein CASSLGQGANEQYF.

This chain connects TRBV5-1 to TRBJ2-3; D might be TRBD1 (6 bases). Germline V gene sequence: CDR1 SGHRS, CDR2 YFSETQ. With 0 bases removed from V and 1 base from J, the gap between germline ends came to 9 bases. CDR3 size: 15 residues. The CDR3 loop is CASSLVGGRTDTQYF. CDR3 DNA sequence: TGCGCCAGCAGCTTGGTTGGGGGCCGCACAGATACGCAGTATTTT.

This clonotype was observed a few times. The chain is built from TRBV20-1 and TRBJ2-3; D gene unclear. The CDR3 loop spans 13 amino acids. Deletions cut 0 bases from V and 0 bases from J, with 4 bases between. The germline V gene encodes CDR1 DFQATT and CDR2 SNEGSKA (reference sequence). The CDR3 is CSARDYSTDTQYF. The DNA of the CDR3 is TGCAGTGCTAGAGATTACAGCACAGATACGCAGTATTTT.

The table lists this clonotype with many counts. This chain uses TRBV19 with TRBJ2-3; 11 bases align to TRBD1. The V segment lost 6 bases and the J segment 4 bases; nucleotides outside the gene matches: 3. The V gene's germline CDR1 is LNHDA and CDR2 SQIVND (reference sequence). There are 14 residues in the CDR3. The CDR3 protein is CASRRTGGADTQYF. The CDR3, as DNA: TGTGCCAGTAGGAGGACAGGGGGCGCAGATACGCAGTATTTT.

There are many counts of this clonotype. The CDR3 reads CASSQVRAENSPLHF. The CDR3 nucleotides read TGCGCCAGCAGCCAAGTGAGGGCGGAGAATTCACCCCTCCACTTT. The chain has TRBV4-3 and TRBJ1-6; the D is unclear. V gave up 1 base and J gave up 7 bases, with 11 bases separating them. Germline-derived CDR1 and CDR2 are LGHNA and YSLEER. The CDR3 is 15 residues long.

This clonotype was found a few times. This chain joins TRBV11-2 and TRBJ2-1, with TRBD2 identical over 8 bases. V lost 1 base and J lost 2; bases outside the gene matches: 10. Germline V gene sequence: CDR1 SGHAT, CDR2 FQNNGV. The CDR3 is 18 amino acids. The CDR3 region is CASSLAALAGNPYNEQFF. CDR3 bases: TGTGCCAGCAGCTTAGCCGCCTTAGCGGGAAACCCCTACAATGAGCAGTTCTTC. The complete variable domain, with remaining parts taken from reference TRBV11-2 and TRBJ2-1, reads EAGVAQSPRYKIIEKRQSVAFWCNPISGHATLYWYQQILGQGPKLLIQFQNNGVVDDSQLPKDRFSAERLKGVDSTLKIQPAKLEDSAVYLCASSLAALAGNPYNEQFFGPGTRLTVL.

The rearrangement joins TRBV28 to TRBJ1-5; D is undetermined. Trimming cost V 3 bases and J 5 bases, with 5 bases left between them. The CDR3 sequence is 12 residues long. Per germline, CDR1 MDHEN and CDR2 SYDVKM. CDR3: CASSFTDQPQHF. CDR3 bases: TGTGCCAGCAGTTTCACGGATCAGCCCCAGCATTTT.

The J gene is TRBJ1-1, the V gene TRBV6-1, with D hard to call. The germline gives CDR1 MNHNS, CDR2 SASEGT. V lost 3 bases and J lost 0, with 14 bases in between. The CDR3 spans 16 residues. The CDR3 bases are TGTGCCAGCAGTGACTCCTGGAATGCTTTGAACACTGAAGCTTTCTTT. Amino acid sequence: CASSDSWNALNTEAFF.

Ten or more counts support this clonotype. This chain connects TRBV11-2 to TRBJ2-5; D gene ambiguous. The CDR3 loop spans 14 amino acids. CDR1 SGHAT and CDR2 FQNNGV come from the germline V gene. V dropped 3 bases and J dropped 1 base, with 9 bases sitting between them. CDR3 DNA: TGTGCCAGCAGCTTCCAGGCAGTCCAAGAGACCCAGTACTTC. This codes for CASSFQAVQETQYF.

This clonotype was observed a few times. The chain couples TRBV29-1 to TRBJ1-2; D remains unclear. The CDR3 consists of 13 residues. Per germline, CDR1 SQVTM and CDR2 ANQGSEA. Between the trimmed V and J ends, which lost 5 bases and 0 bases, there was a span of 10 bases. This CDR3 is CSVPTESNYGYTF. Here the CDR3 DNA reads TGCAGCGTTCCGACGGAGTCTAACTATGGCTACACCTTC.

This clonotype occurred many times. J is TRBJ1-5 and V is TRBV27; D not certain. V was clipped by 2 bases and J by 0 bases, with 8 bases between them. The CDR3 extends over 15 amino acids. Germline CDR1 and CDR2: MNHEY and SMNVEV (reference sequence). CDR3 in DNA: TGTGCCAGCAGTTTAAGACTCTATAGCAATCAGCCCCAGCATTTT. Translated: CASSLRLYSNQPQHF.

The chain uses TRBV12-3 or TRBV12-4 and TRBJ1-5, with 10 bases lining up with TRBD1. J gave up 3 bases and V 7 bases, and 9 bases lay outside the gene matches. CDR3 size: 16 residues. The CDR3 loop reads CASTTGTGANNQPQHF. As DNA, the CDR3 is TGTGCCAGCACCACCGGGACAGGGGCGAACAATCAGCCCCAGCATTTT.

The J gene is TRBJ2-1, the V gene TRBV29-1; D unresolved. Germline-derived CDR1 and CDR2 are SQVTM and ANQGSEA. With 6 bases removed from V and 6 bases from J, the gap between germline ends came to 12 bases. This CDR3 region has 12 residues. This CDR3 reads CSVGFPGNEQFF. In DNA form, the CDR3 reads TGCAGCGTAGGATTCCCAGGCAATGAGCAGTTCTTC.

Only one count was recorded for this clonotype. The gene calls are TRBV4-2 and TRBJ2-1; D is unresolved. CDR3 size: 13 residues. The ends were cut back, 3 bases at V and 0 bases at J, with 3 bases in the middle. CDR1 LGHNA and CDR2 YNFKEQ come from the germline V gene. CDR3 amino acids: CASSHPSYNEQFF. In nucleotides, the CDR3 is TGTGCCAGCAGCCACCCCTCCTACAATGAGCAGTTCTTC.

This clonotype occurred a few times. The rearrangement joins TRBV6-2 or TRBV6-3 to TRBJ2-4, with TRBD1 identical over 10 bases. With 4 bases clipped from V and 2 bases from J, the junction kept 8 bases outside the gene matches. CDR3 length: 17 residues. Germline CDR1 is MNHEY and CDR2 is SVGEGT. DNA for the CDR3: TGTGCCAGCAGTTCACTCTCGGGACAGGGGACCAAAAACATTCAGTACTTC. Amino acids: CASSSLSGQGTKNIQYF.

The chain has TRBV14 and TRBJ2-7; D gene ambiguous. The CDR3 has 14 amino acids. Trimming removed 0 bases at V and 3 bases at J, with 9 bases between. Looked up from germline, CDR1 is SGHDN and CDR2 is FVKESK. CDR3 DNA: TGTGCCAGCAGCCAAGACTCCGTGAGCTACGAGCAGTACTTC. Its translation is CASSQDSVSYEQYF.

This clonotype has just one count. This may be a read error, as it is one base from a much larger clone. The chain combines TRBV11-2 with TRBJ2-2, with unresolved D. This CDR3 is built from 13 residues. Deletions cut 5 bases from V and 4 bases from J, with 8 bases between. Germline CDR1 SGHAT, CDR2 FQNNGV. DNA of the CDR3: TGTGCCAGCAGCCCACGGCCCACCGGGGAGCTGTTTTTT. Translating gives CASSPRPTGELFF.

This clonotype showed up many times. V and J are TRBV4-1 and TRBJ1-2; D is uncertain. Germline values: CDR1 MGHRA, CDR2 YSYEKL. The CDR3 consists of 15 residues. Trimming cost V 3 bases and J 7 bases, with 18 bases left between them. The DNA for the CDR3 is TGCGCCAGCAGCCATACTCCAACCGGCCAAACTGGCTACACCTTC. Translated, it gives CASSHTPTGQTGYTF.

The chain combines TRBV5-1 with TRBJ2-5; tentatively, D is TRBD1 or TRBD2 (5 bases each). The CDR3 covers 14 residues. V dropped 5 bases and J dropped 0 bases, with 11 bases sitting between them. The germline gives CDR1 SGHRS, CDR2 YFSETQ. The CDR3 reads CASRTGTDQETQYF. As DNA, the CDR3 is TGCGCCAGCAGGACCGGGACGGACCAAGAGACCCAGTACTTC.

The CDR3 protein is CASSYSNRESTYEQYF. DNA of the CDR3: TGTGCCAGCAGTTACTCGAACAGGGAATCCACATACGAGCAGTACTTC. The gene calls are TRBV6-5 and TRBJ2-7; the D gene is possibly TRBD1 (6 bases). The germline gives CDR1 MNHEY, CDR2 SVGAGI. V dropped 0 bases and J dropped 4 bases, with 16 bases sitting between them. This CDR3 has 16 residues.

Many counts were recorded for this clonotype. This chain links TRBV4-2 with TRBJ2-1; D gene uncertain. The length of the CDR3 is 15 residues. Trimming removed 4 bases from V and 0 bases from J, with 10 bases in between. Germline V lookup: CDR1 LGHNA, CDR2 YNFKEQ. In DNA, the CDR3 is TGTGCCAGCAGCCCCAAGTCGAGCTCCTACAATGAGCAGTTCTTC. It codes for CASSPKSSSYNEQFF.

This clonotype was observed many times. One end of the junction fails to match germline, which may point to a read error. This rearrangement joins TRBV7-7 to TRBJ1-4; D unclear. This CDR3 region has 15 residues. In germline, CDR1 is SSHAT, CDR2 FNYEAQ (reference sequence). CDR3 protein: CASSPTSGAGEKLFF. CDR3 DNA sequence: TGTGCTAGCAGCCCCACCTCGGGCGCAGGAGAAAAACTGTTTTTT.

The sample holds many counts of this clonotype. DNA of the CDR3: TGTGCCAGCTCACCACTCCGGGAAGGGTCGTCTTTCTTT. Translating gives CASSPLREGSSFF. The chain carries TRBV18 and TRBJ1-1; no clear D. Trimming removed 1 base at V and 12 bases at J, with 15 bases between. The CDR3 covers 13 residues. The germline V gene has CDR1 KGHSH and CDR2 LQKENI.